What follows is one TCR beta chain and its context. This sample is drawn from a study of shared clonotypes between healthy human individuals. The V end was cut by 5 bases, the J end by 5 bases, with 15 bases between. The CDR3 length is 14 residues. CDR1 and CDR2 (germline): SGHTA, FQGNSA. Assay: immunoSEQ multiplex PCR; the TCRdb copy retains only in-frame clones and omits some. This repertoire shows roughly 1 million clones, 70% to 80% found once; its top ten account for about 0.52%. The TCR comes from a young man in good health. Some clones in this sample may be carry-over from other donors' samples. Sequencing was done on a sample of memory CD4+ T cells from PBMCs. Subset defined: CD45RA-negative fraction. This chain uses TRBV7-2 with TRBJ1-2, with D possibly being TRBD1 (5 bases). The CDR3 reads CASSPGQLSYGYTF. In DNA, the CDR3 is TGTGCCAGCAGCCCGGGGCAGTTAAGTTATGGCTACACCTTC.